Here is one TCR beta chain with its context. Its antigen remains unidentified. No quality values exist for individual bases; no much larger clone is one base distant. This sample stems from a study of shared clonotypes between healthy human individuals (dated by TCRdb to the early 2020s). For the study in its entirety: The cohort comprised a couple of women and three men aged 18 to 49 years. For each donor, three plates each were used for CD4 naive and CD4 memory, two plates were used for CD8 naive, and one plate was used for CD8 memory. Blood TCR repertoires of roughly 5 healthy adults were deeply sequenced to estimate repertoire size and the extent of clonotype sharing between individuals. Different laboratories and diverse techniques were used to prepare libraries and sequence TCR repertoires, to increase sequencing depth and limit assay-specific biases. Between about 0.9 and 10 billion PBMCs per donor were obtained by leukapheresis.

Trimming takes 1 base off V and 3 bases off J; junction bases not matched to a gene: 2. Reading from cysteine to phenylalanine, the CDR3 counts 15 amino acids. CDR3 DNA only is kept here, 45 bases in frame from base 1. Via the germline V gene, CDR1 is SGHNT and CDR2 YENEEA. Results and caveats for the whole study, not just this receptor: Even with the large sequencing depth, rarefaction of the sorted-subset datasets indicated that sequencing was incomplete. Pairwise subsampling indicated that sequencing depth was expected to affect the degree of clonotype sharing among donors. Roughly 5.2% of naive CD4, more than 3% of naive CD8, roughly 2.4% of memory CD4, and about 0.4% of memory CD8 clonotypes were shared across a few donors. Naive subsets generally had larger estimated clonotype richness than memory subsets. Only blood was sampled, and tissue TCR repertoires likely differ from those in blood. Compared with non-shared clonotypes, clonotypes shared by all four sorted-subset donors had higher generation probabilities. Because the study included a small number of donors, the genetic and exposure-history diversity represented was limited.

Donors were healthy HIV-negative adults with no recently reported acute infections or vaccinations. All donors were Caucasian adults living in Nashville, Tennessee, USA. CD8 memory samples consisted of magnetically selected CD45RO+ cells combined with CCR7-negative CD45RA+ effector memory (TemRA) cells. Blood was obtained by leukapheresis, after which PBMCs were separated by Ficoll-Histopaque density gradient centrifugation and cryopreserved in liquid nitrogen vapor phase. Analytical flow cytometry was used to check the purity and quantity of every magnetically sorted T cell population. Each sorted fraction had its genomic DNA isolated and then quantified by UV absorbance on a Nanodrop 2000c. Using the deep immunoSEQ assay, TCR CDR3 regions were amplified from genomic DNA by multiplex PCR. For each cell subset, the extracted genomic DNA was distributed evenly across all wells of several immunoSEQ 96-well plates, and each plate served as one replicate. For sorted subsets, about 200 ng genomic DNA, equal to tens of thousands of T cell genomes, was loaded into each replicate PCR. The purified libraries were quantified using a Qubit 3.0 fluorometer, sized with a Bioanalyzer 2100, and then quantified again using the KAPA Library Quantification kit. A separate single-read 150-cycle Illumina NextSeq 550 flow cell was used to sequence each immunoSEQ 96-well plate. For the original study's pipeline: Because the immunoSEQ output included only junctional sequences and no quality scores, the filtering could not be the same as the filtering used for full-length reads. To assign V/J genes and CDR3, sequences were annotated against IMGT germline references using PyIR, a Python wrapper for IgBLAST v1.9. Reads were filtered out if the reads had weak V/J assignments (E-value above 1e-6), no CDR3, stop codons, out-of-frame junctions, or ambiguous translated residues. V3J clonotypes were defined as sequences sharing an identical inferred V gene, J gene, and CDR3 amino acid sequence. The percentage overlap between two repertoires was calculated by dividing the number of shared unique clonotypes by the size of the smaller repertoire. RTK rarefaction, the Chao1 estimator, and Recon v2.1 estimates of unobserved clonotypes were used to assess repertoire richness. Generation probabilities were computed with OLGA for all TCRbeta clonotypes obtained by the gDNA method from several donors. The immuneACCESS repertoire file appears here via TCRdb, limited to in-frame rearrangements. These files lack a portion of the clones; in checked studies, under half of the deficit traces to unresolved V genes, and the cause of the others is not known. The V and J calls and clone size were taken over from that table, and D and trimming were inferred from the DNA. The sample includes hundreds of thousands of clones, with 90% to 98% observed a single time. The biggest ten clones account for 0.32% of the sample.

Sequenced: memory CD8+ T cells sorted from blood. The sample's cell subset or site label, in plain terms: CD45RO+ cells pooled with CCR7-negative TemRA cells. The rearranged segments are TRBV11-3 and TRBJ2-2, and 7 junctional nucleotides match TRBD2. This sequence originates from a young man in good health. CDR3 protein: CASSLAGGDTGELFF. The nucleotides read TGTGCCAGCAGCTTAGCGGGAGGCGACACCGGGGAGCTGTTTTTT. Joined to the reference TRBV11-3 and TRBJ2-2 proteins, this CDR3 gives the full variable domain: EAGVVQSPRYKIIEKKQPVAFWCNPISGHNTLYWYLQNLGQGPELLIRYENEEAVDDSQLPKDRFSAERLKGVDSTLKIQPAELGDSAVYLCASSLAGGDTGELFFGEGSRLTVL.